Listed below are T cell receptor beta chains from one sample, sequenced in a study of immune characterization of retroperitoneal liposarcoma. MiXCR, run by TCRdb on the PCR reads, gives a single entry per CDR3 protein. Of around 13,000 distinct CDR3 sequences listed, roughly 44% are singletons. Sequencing input: tumor tissue. All receptors come from a female donor with retroperitoneal liposarcoma. CDR3s include the opening cysteine and the closing phenylalanine or tryptophan. The D gene is left open where the match is weak. Some rows mark clone size as missing; the rest say once, few, many or name a class of expanded clone.

TRBV27	medium-sized	TRBJ2-1	TRBD2	TGTGCCAGCAGTCTCGTGGCGGGAGGGTACAATGAGCAGTTCTTC	CASSLVAGGYNEQFF
TRBV6-1	few	TRBJ2-1	TRBD1	TGTGCCAGCAGTGACACCTCCGGGACAGCATACAATGAGCAGTTCTTC	CASSDTSGTAYNEQFF
TRBV27	many	TRBJ2-4	NA	TGTGCCAGCAGTTTAGGATCGGGCCCTAAAGGCGGCAAAAACATTCAGTACTTC	CASSLGSGPKGGKNIQYF
TRBV6-9	medium-sized	TRBJ2-1	TRBD2	TGTGCCAGCAGTTATAGCGGGAGGGCCAATGAGCAGTTCTTC	CASSYSGRANEQFF
TRBV6-1	few	TRBJ2-1	TRBD2	TGTGCCAGCAGTGATCAGGGACTAGTATACAATGAGCAGTTCTTC	CASSDQGLVYNEQFF
TRBV12-3/TRBV12-4	NA	TRBJ2-7	TRBD1	TGTGCCAGCAGTTTCCGGGACAGGGACTACGAGCAGTACTTC	CASSFRDRDYEQYF
TRBV10-1	NA	TRBJ2-6	NA	TGCGCCAGCAGTGAGGGCTCTGGGGCCAACGTCCTGACTTTC	CASSEGSGANVLTF
TRBV9	NA	TRBJ2-1	TRBD2	TGTGCCAGCAGCGTCCAGCCTAGCGGGGGGGTCAATGAGCAGTTCTTC	CASSVQPSGGVNEQFF
TRBV7-2	medium-sized	TRBJ2-1	NA	TGTGCCAGCAGCTTAGACGGGGGCCTGTACAATGAGCAGTTCTTC	CASSLDGGLYNEQFF
TRBV7-2	NA	TRBJ2-7	NA	TGTGCCAGCAGCCGGCGGGACAGCGGTGAGCAGTACTTC	CASSRRDSGEQYF
TRBV11-1	NA	TRBJ2-2	TRBD2	TGTGCCAGCAGCTTACTAGCGGGAGCAGCAGGGGAGCTGTTTTTT	CASSLLAGAAGELFF
TRBV6-5	NA	TRBJ2-1	NA	TGTGCCAGCAGTTACTCACCAAGCTACGAGCAGTTCTTC	CASSYSPSYEQFF
TRBV25-1	NA	TRBJ2-1	TRBD1	TGTGCCAGCAGTGAAGTCGGCGCGACAGGGGGTTACAATGAGCAGTTCTTC	CASSEVGATGGYNEQFF
TRBV25-1	NA	TRBJ2-7	NA	TGTGCCAGCAGTAGCGGGCTGAGCTCCTACAATGAGCAGTACTTC	CASSSGLSSYNEQYF
TRBV6-6	NA	TRBJ2-7	TRBD1	TGTGCCAGCAGTTACGGGACAGGGGTCTCCAATGAGCAGTACTTC	CASSYGTGVSNEQYF
TRBV6-5	NA	TRBJ2-5	NA	TGTGCCAGCAGTTACGGGGGCTGGGAGACCCAGTACTTC	CASSYGGWETQYF
TRBV6-1	NA	TRBJ2-5	NA	TGTGCCAGCAGTGATTGGGTGGAGACCCAGTACTTC	CASSDWVETQYF
TRBV7-2	medium-sized	TRBJ2-5	TRBD2	TGTGCCAGCAGCTTAGAGCCTCTCATACAACTAGCGGGCTTTGAGCAGTACTTC	CASSLEPLIQLAGFEQYF
TRBV6-1	NA	TRBJ1-2	TRBD1	TGTGCCAGCAGTGGTCCCGGGACAGGGATTAACTATGGCTACACCTTC	CASSGPGTGINYGYTF
TRBV27	NA	TRBJ2-5	NA	TGTGCCAGCAGTTTGGGTAGCGTCTACAATGAGCAGTACTTC	CASSLGSVYNEQYF
TRBV7-8	few	TRBJ1-2	NA	TGTGCCAGCAGCTCAGCAGGGGACGGTGGCTACACCTTC	CASSSAGDGGYTF
TRBV6-1	NA	TRBJ1-5	TRBD1	TGTGCCAGCAGAAGGACAGGGGGCGCGAGCGATCAGCCCCAGCATTTT	CASRRTGGASDQPQHF
TRBV11-3	NA	TRBJ2-1	TRBD2	TGTGCCAGCAGCCCCCGGGGGGTATTGAGATACGAGCAGTTCTTC	CASSPRGVLRYEQFF
TRBV6-6	many	TRBJ1-6	NA	TGTGCCAGCAGTTACTCGGGACGCGGAAATTCACCCCTCCACTTT	CASSYSGRGNSPLHF
TRBV6-1	large	TRBJ2-1	TRBD2	TGTGCCAGCAGTGGGCTAGCGGGAGTACATGAGCAGTTCTTC	CASSGLAGVHEQFF
TRBV27	many	TRBJ2-3	NA	TGTGCCAGCAGTTTCGGGGGATGGGGCGGAGATACGCAGTATTTT	CASSFGGWGGDTQYF
TRBV12-3/TRBV12-4	NA	TRBJ2-1	NA	TGTGCCAGCAGGGGCCCGGGGGGCCTATACAATGAGCAGTTCTTC	CASRGPGGLYNEQFF
TRBV6-1	NA	TRBJ2-6	NA	TGTGCCACCCAGGGCTTTGGGGCCAACGTCCTGACTTTC	CATQGFGANVLTF
TRBV6-8	NA	TRBJ2-1	NA	TGTGCCAGCATCTATAGGAGGGATGGGCCCGGTGAGCAGTTCTTC	CASIYRRDGPGEQFF
TRBV7-2	NA	TRBJ2-1	TRBD2	TGTGGCAGCAGCTTTGCCGGGACTAGCGGGATCGTTAATGAGCAGTCCTTC	CGSSFAGTSGIVNEQSF
TRBV12-5	few	TRBJ2-1	TRBD2	TGTGCTAGTGGTTCGGGGGGGCCCCTCGAGCAGTTCTTC	CASGSGGPLEQFF
TRBV6-1	NA	TRBJ2-1	TRBD2	TGTGCCAGCATTAGTACGGGGGGGGGGGGAAATGAGCAGTTCTTC	CASISTGGGGNEQFF
TRBV6-5	NA	TRBJ2-3	TRBD2	TGTGCCAGCGAGACTAGCGGGGGCACAGATACGCAGTATTTT	CASETSGGTDTQYF
TRBV6-8	NA	TRBJ2-5	NA	TGTGCCAGCAGCCGCGGGACTTCTTCACAAGAGACCCAGTACTTC	CASSRGTSSQETQYF
TRBV6-1	once	TRBJ2-4	TRBD1	TGTGCCAGCAGTGAAGCGCAGTGGGGACAGGGGAGAAACATTCAGTACTTC	CASSEAQWGQGRNIQYF
TRBV6-5	NA	TRBJ2-5	NA	TGTGCCAGCAGTCCGGGGACCTCCTGGACCGGGGAGCAGTACTTC	CASSPGTSWTGEQYF
TRBV6-1	NA	TRBJ1-5	NA	TGTGCCACCAACTTTAGATTTAGCAATCAGCCCCAGCATTTT	CATNFRFSNQPQHF
TRBV6-1	medium-sized	TRBJ2-7	NA	TGTGCCAGCAGTGAAGAGTACGGAACCTACGAGCAGTACTTC	CASSEEYGTYEQYF
TRBV6-1	few	TRBJ2-1	TRBD1	TGTGCCAGCAGTTCGCCCCAAGGTTCAGGGACAGGGAAAGGTGAGCAGTTCTTC	CASSSPQGSGTGKGEQFF
TRBV7-6	many	TRBJ2-5	TRBD2	TGTGCCAGCAGCGGGACTAGCGACGATAGAGGGGGATACAATGAGCAGTACTTC	CASSGTSDDRGGYNEQYF
TRBV27	NA	TRBJ2-5	NA	TGTGCCAGCAGTTTATTTCGGGGGGCCACCCAGACCCAGTACTTC	CASSLFRGATQTQYF